This TCR beta chain came from a study of blood T cell repertoires in COVID-19. J was trimmed by 3 bases and V by 4 bases; bases with no gene match: 10. Germline-derived CDR1 and CDR2 are SGHRS and YFSETQ. CDR3 length: 17 amino acids. Data came from immunoSEQ multiplex PCR; TCRdb stores just in-frame clones and leaves some out. Counted here are 60,000 to 85,000 clones, 91% occurring once; the ten biggest clones make up 6% to 7.5%. The sequencing sample was made of peripheral blood. The clonotype comes from a man aged 35 to 55 with COVID-19, enrolled during active disease. The chain uses TRBV5-1 and TRBJ2-6; 7 bases map to TRBD1. The CDR3 region has the DNA TGCGCCAGCAGCAAAACAGGGGCCGCAGGTGGGGCCAACGTCCTGACTTTC. Its protein is CASSKTGAAGGANVLTF.